This T cell receptor (beta chain) was observed in a study of blood T cell repertoires in COVID-19 (dated by TCRdb to the early 2020s). Context from the whole study: The collaborator samples originated in the United States, Italy and Spain and spanned the acute and convalescent phases of COVID-19. Sample metadata almost always included a de-identified subject ID, COVID-19 status, age in years and sex. The prospective study material was composed of cDNA or gDNA derived from T cells, B-cell-depleted T cells, or PBMCs. The repertoires were made available in a free public database intended to serve as a resource for research on the immune response to SARS-CoV-2. HLA class I and class II types, where available, came from metadata supplied by the sample provider rather than from assay-based typing. Samples were obtained from the ongoing ImmuneRACE study (first 160 participants) and from some 1,200 subjects provided by 6 global collaborators. Subjects who had been exposed to COVID-19, were actively infected with it, or had recovered from it provided the deeply sampled blood TCRbeta repertoires that made up the dataset. Broader findings and caveats from the paper: How much clinical and demographic metadata was included differed by source and by participant, and the metadata was provided uncurated.

The collaborating institutions used their own protocols to collect whole blood in K2EDTA tubes. For TCRbeta analysis, collaborator samples were shipped as frozen whole blood, as isolated PBMCs, or as DNA extracted from either sample type. Counted from cysteine to phenylalanine, this CDR3 has 17 amino acids. Of the read, only the CDR3 DNA is kept; its 51 bases are in frame from base 1. The germline V end is reduced by 2 bases and the J end by 1 base; junction bases left unmatched: 7. The germline V gene encodes CDR1 KGHSH and CDR2 LQKENI. Concerning this clone itself: Its antigen remains undetermined. No base-level quality is on record; no much larger clone is a single base apart.

TCRbeta CDR3 regions were amplified from genomic DNA by means of the immunoSEQ Assay, a bias-controlled multiplex PCR. The study's own analysis went as follows. The number of nucleated cells in each sample was estimated by amplification of reference gene primers within the assay. Sequence reads were collapsed and filtered to measure the absolute abundance of every unique TCRbeta CDR3 rearrangement. For each sample, productive Simpson clonality was calculated as the square root of Simpson's diversity index across productive rearrangements. Entries here come from immuneACCESS through TCRdb and include only in-frame sequences with V and J called. Some clones fail to appear in such tables; in the studies checked, an unresolved V gene covers under half of the shortfall, and the cause of the remainder is unknown. V and J calls and clone size come straight from that table; D and trimming were deduced from the DNA. The sample includes 150,000 or so clones, with around 82% observed a single time. The leading ten clones occupy 35% to 55% of the sample.

The rearrangement combines TRBV18 with TRBJ2-5, with 10 bases matching TRBD2. The sequence was obtained from a human donor in a cohort sampled during active COVID-19. The sample comprised peripheral blood. The CDR3 loop reads CASSPSSGRALQETQYF. The nucleotides read TGTGCCAGCTCACCAAGCAGCGGGAGGGCCCTCCAAGAGACCCAGTACTTC.